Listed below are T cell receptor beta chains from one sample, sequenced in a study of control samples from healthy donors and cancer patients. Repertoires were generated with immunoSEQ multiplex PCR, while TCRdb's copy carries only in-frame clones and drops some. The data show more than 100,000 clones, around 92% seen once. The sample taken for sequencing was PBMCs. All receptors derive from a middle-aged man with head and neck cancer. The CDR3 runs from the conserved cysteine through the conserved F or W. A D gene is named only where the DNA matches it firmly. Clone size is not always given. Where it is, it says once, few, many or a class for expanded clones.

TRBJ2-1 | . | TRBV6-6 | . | TGTGCCAGCAGCCATTCCACAGGGCCCTACAATGAGCAGTTCTTC | CASSHSTGPYNEQFF
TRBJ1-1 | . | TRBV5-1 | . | TGCGCCAGCAGCTTGGGGGCGGCGAACACTGAAGCTTTCTTT | CASSLGAANTEAFF
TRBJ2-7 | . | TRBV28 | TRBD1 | TGTGCCAGCAGCCTACCGGGACAGGGGAGCTACGAGCAGTACTTC | CASSLPGQGSYEQYF
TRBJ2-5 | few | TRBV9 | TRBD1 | TGTGCCAGCAGCGTGGCGGACAGGGGACAAGAGACCCAGTACTTC | CASSVADRGQETQYF
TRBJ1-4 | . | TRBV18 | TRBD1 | TGTGCCAGCTCACAGGGACAGGGGAATGAAAAACTGTTTTTT | CASSQGQGNEKLFF
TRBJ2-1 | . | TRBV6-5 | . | TGTGCCAGCAGCTACATCCGGGGCCCTTACTACAATGAGCAGTTCTTC | CASSYIRGPYYNEQFF
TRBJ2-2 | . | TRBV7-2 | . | TGTGCCAGCAGCTTAGCGGAGTACACCGGGGAGCTGTTTTTT | CASSLAEYTGELFF
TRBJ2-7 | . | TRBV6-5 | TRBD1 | TGTGCCAGCAGAATCCGGGACAGCTTATACGAGCAGTACTTC | CASRIRDSLYEQYF
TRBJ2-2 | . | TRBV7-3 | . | TGTGCCAGCAGCGGAGTCGCCGGGGAGCTGTTTTTT | CASSGVAGELFF
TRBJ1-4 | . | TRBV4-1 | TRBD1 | TGCGCCAGCAGCCGAGGGGGCAGTGAAAAACTGTTTTTT | CASSRGGSEKLFF
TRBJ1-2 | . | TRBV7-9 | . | TGTGCCAGCAGCCCCTCTAACTATGGCTACACCTTC | CASSPSNYGYTF
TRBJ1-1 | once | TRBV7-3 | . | TGTGCCAGCAGCTTGTTTGGGAACACTGAAGCTTTCTTT | CASSLFGNTEAFF
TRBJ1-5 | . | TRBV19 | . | TGTGCCAGTAGTATGGGGTATGGGAGCAATCAGCCCCAGCATTTT | CASSMGYGSNQPQHF
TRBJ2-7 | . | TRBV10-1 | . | TGCGCCAGCAGTGAATCTAGCTTGTACGAGCAGTACTTC | CASSESSLYEQYF
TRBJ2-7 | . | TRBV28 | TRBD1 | TGTGCCAGCAGTTTCGCCACCGGGACAGGGGGCCCCGGCGAGCAGTACTTC | CASSFATGTGGPGEQYF
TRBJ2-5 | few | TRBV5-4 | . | TGTGCCAGCAGCTCCAGGGGGGAGGGAACCCAGTACTTC | CASSSRGEGTQYF
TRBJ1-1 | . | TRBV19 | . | TGTGCCAGTAGTATGGGCAGGCAACGGCTCACTGAAGCTTTCTTT | CASSMGRQRLTEAFF
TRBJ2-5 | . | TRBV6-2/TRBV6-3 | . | TGTGCCAGCAGTTACGGGGAGACCCAGTACTTC | CASSYGETQYF
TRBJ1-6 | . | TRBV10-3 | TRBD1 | TGTGCCATCAGTGAGTGGCGGACAGGCAATTCACCCCTCCACTTT | CAISEWRTGNSPLHF
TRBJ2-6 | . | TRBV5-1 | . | TGCGCCAGCAGCTTTACTTTTTCAGGTTCAGCTGGGGCCAACGTCCTGACTTTC | CASSFTFSGSAGANVLTF
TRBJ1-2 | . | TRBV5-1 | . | TGCGCCAGCAGCTCACAGGGTGGATATGGCTACACCTTC | CASSSQGGYGYTF
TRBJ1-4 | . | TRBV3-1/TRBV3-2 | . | TGTGCCAGCAGCCAAGTGTGGGGGGATCGAGAAAAACTGTTTTTT | CASSQVWGDREKLFF
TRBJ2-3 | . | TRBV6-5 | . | TGTGCCAGCAGCACCGGGACGGACACAGATACGCAGTATTTT | CASSTGTDTDTQYF
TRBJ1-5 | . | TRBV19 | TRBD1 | TGTGCCAGTCATGACAGGGGCAATCAGCCCCAGCATTTT | CASHDRGNQPQHF
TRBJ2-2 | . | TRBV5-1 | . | TGCGCCAGCAGCGACCTCTTGAACACCGGGGAGCTGTTTTTT | CASSDLLNTGELFF
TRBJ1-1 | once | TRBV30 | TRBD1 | TGTGCCTGGAGGAACCGGGACAGGGCTTCTGAAGCTTTCTTT | CAWRNRDRASEAFF
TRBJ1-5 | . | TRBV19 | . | TGTGCCAGTAGTCCCAGGGTAGGGGACAATCAGCCCCAGCATTTT | CASSPRVGDNQPQHF
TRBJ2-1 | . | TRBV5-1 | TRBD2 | TGCGCCAGCAGCCCCTGGACTAGCTCCTACAATGAGCAGTTCTTC | CASSPWTSSYNEQFF
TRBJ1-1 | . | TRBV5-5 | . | TGTGCCAGCAGCTTGACTTGGGGAGGTCACACTGAAGCTTTCTTT | CASSLTWGGHTEAFF
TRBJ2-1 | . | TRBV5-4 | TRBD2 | TGTGCCAGCAGCTTGGGGTCTAGCGGGGGGGCGCGGTTCTTC | CASSLGSSGGARFF
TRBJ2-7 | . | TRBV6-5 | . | TGTGCCAGCAGTTCCCCGAGGGGGGGCATCTACGAGCAGTACTTC | CASSSPRGGIYEQYF
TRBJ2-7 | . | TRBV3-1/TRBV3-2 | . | TGTGCCAGCAGCCAAGATGGGCAGGGCAAAGACTACGAGCAGTACTTC | CASSQDGQGKDYEQYF
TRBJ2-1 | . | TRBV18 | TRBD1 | TGTGCCAGCTCACTCCGGGACAGGGGTGGATATGAGCAGTTCTTC | CASSLRDRGGYEQFF
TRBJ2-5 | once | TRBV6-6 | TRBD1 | TGTGCCAGCAGTTACGCAGGGGGAGAGACCCAGTACTTC | CASSYAGGETQYF
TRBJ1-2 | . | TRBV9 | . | TGTGCCAGCAGCGTCGCCCCGGGACTCCAGTATGGCTACACCTTC | CASSVAPGLQYGYTF
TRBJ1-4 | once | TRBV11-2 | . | TGTGCCAGCAGCTTTGGGACGGACTATAATGAAAAACTGTTTTTT | CASSFGTDYNEKLFF
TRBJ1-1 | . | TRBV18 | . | TGTGCCAGCTCACCCACTCGCCCAGGGAACACTGAAGCTTTCTTT | CASSPTRPGNTEAFF
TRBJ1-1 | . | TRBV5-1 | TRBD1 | TGCGCCAGCAGCGGAGGGACAGTCCGGAACACTGAAGCTTTCTTT | CASSGGTVRNTEAFF
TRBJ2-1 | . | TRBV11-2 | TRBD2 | TGTGCCAGCAGCTTAGAGGGGTTAGCTAGCGGGAGTATAGGCGATGAGCAGTTCTTC | CASSLEGLASGSIGDEQFF
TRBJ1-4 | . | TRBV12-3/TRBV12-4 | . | TGTGCCAGCAGTTTTGGGGCTCGGGAAAAACTGTTTTTT | CASSFGAREKLFF